This T cell receptor (beta chain) is drawn from a study of cytomegalovirus exposure and HLA in healthy donors. Germline trimming cut 1 base from V and 1 base from J; bases unmatched to any gene: 5. The germline V gene has CDR1 SGHTA and CDR2 FQGNSA. CDR3 length: 17 amino acids. The PCR used 60 Vbeta and 13 Jbeta primers. Data came from immunoSEQ multiplex PCR; TCRdb stores just in-frame clones and leaves some out. Among about 160,000 clones listed, approximately 74% were seen once. This clonotype originated in a woman aged 25 to 39 in good health and CMV-seronegative. This chain links TRBV7-2 with TRBJ2-5, with 11 bases identical to TRBD2. The specimen sequenced was PBMCs. As DNA, the CDR3 is TGTGCCAGCAGCTTAGTAGCACTAGCGGGAGTCCAAGAGACCCAGTACTTC. This codes for CASSLVALAGVQETQYF. Full variable domain (rest looked up from reference TRBV7-2 and TRBJ2-5): GAGVSQSPSNKVTEKGKDVELRCDPISGHTALYWYRQSLGQGLEFLIYFQGNSAPDKSGLPSDRFSAERTGGSVSTLTIQRTQQEDSAVYLCASSLVALAGVQETQYFGPGTRLLVL.